What follows describes a single TCR beta chain. Germline V gene lookup returns CDR1 SEHNR and CDR2 FQNEAQ (reference sequence). The V end lost 1 base, the J end lost 7 bases, and 14 bases lay between the germline ends. This CDR3 contains 15 residues. Per the authors' pipeline: Amplification of reference gene primers provided the estimated nucleated cell counts. Measured with immunoSEQ multiplex PCR; TCRdb has only the in-frame clones, and not every one. V and J calls plus clone size are reproduced from that table; the DNA served to infer D and trimming. The data show about 480,000 clones, roughly 89% seen once. This sample was included in a study of blood T cell repertoires in COVID-19.

The sequenced sample was peripheral blood. The chain carries TRBV7-9 and TRBJ2-1; D perhaps matches TRBD2 (5 bases). The sequence was collected from a young woman with acute or convalescent COVID-19. CDR3 sequence reads: CASSLDLGEKNEQFF. Written as DNA, the CDR3 is TGTGCCAGCAGCTTAGACCTCGGGGAGAAGAATGAGCAGTTCTTC.